The 18 T cell receptor beta chains below all came from one sample that was sequenced in a study of blood T cell repertoires in COVID-19. TCRdb's copy holds only in-frame clones and misses some; the assay was immunoSEQ multiplex PCR. In the table there are approximately 350,000 clones, 70% to 90% of which are singletons. The source material was peripheral blood. These receptors all stem from a man in his forties or fifties with acute or convalescent COVID-19.

The chain recombines TRBV24-1 with TRBJ1-5, with 8 nucleotides matching TRBD1. The CDR3 runs 13 residues. V dropped 10 bases and J dropped 4; count of bases not matched to a gene: 5. The germline gives CDR1 KGHDR, CDR2 SFDVKD. The DNA of the CDR3 is TGTGCCACGGGCTACAGGGGGAATCAGCCCCAGCATTTT. Amino acids: CATGYRGNQPQHF.

This clone was found once. This sample also contains other DNA sequences that code for the same CDR3. The CDR3 DNA sequence: TGTGCCAGCAGCCTCCGGCTAGCGGGTTACACCGGGGAGCTGTTTTTT. This encodes CASSLRLAGYTGELFF. The chain uses TRBV7-3 and TRBJ2-2; 8 nucleotides align to TRBD2. The CDR3 extends over 16 amino acids. Germline CDR1 SGHTA, CDR2 FQGTGA. Trimming removed 5 bases from V and 3 bases from J; junction bases left unmatched: 8.

The chain is built from TRBV6-4 and TRBJ1-2; D is uncertain. CDR1 and CDR2 from the germline V gene are MRHNA and SNTAGT. The CDR3 extends over 13 amino acids. Deletions cut 7 bases from V and 4 bases from J, with 13 bases between. CDR3 in amino acids: CASTEPEGYGYTF. In DNA, the CDR3 is TGTGCCAGCACCGAACCGGAGGGCTATGGCTACACCTTC.

The J gene is TRBJ2-2, the V gene TRBV5-5, with 13 positions matching TRBD2. There are 18 residues in the CDR3. Germline V gene sequence: CDR1 SGHKS, CDR2 YYEKEE (reference sequence). V trimming: 4 bases; J trimming: 5 bases; junction bases outside the gene matches: 11. The CDR3: CASSPRPTSGRETGELFF. In DNA, the CDR3 is TGTGCCAGCAGCCCGCGACCTACTAGCGGGAGGGAAACCGGGGAGCTGTTTTTT.

The genes are TRBV6-5 and TRBJ1-6; D not resolved. Germline CDR1 reads MNHEY; CDR2 reads SVGAGI. V shed 10 bases and J shed 6 bases, with 13 bases lying between them. The CDR3 covers 13 residues. The CDR3 sequence is CAITSQANSPLHF. CDR3 nucleotides: TGTGCCATTACCTCCCAAGCTAATTCACCCCTCCACTTT.

This rearrangement joins TRBV3-1 (or the pseudogene TRBV3-2) to TRBJ2-2; D gene uncertain. This CDR3 has 14 amino acids. The germline gives CDR1 LGHDT, CDR2 YNNKEL (reference sequence). V lost 2 bases, J lost 6 bases, and 10 bases lay in between. This chain's CDR3 is CASSQPPPAGELFF. The CDR3 nucleotides read TGTGCCAGCAGCCAACCCCCCCCGGCCGGGGAGCTGTTTTTT.

The sample holds one count of this clone. CDR3 sequence: CASSLLQGAGELFF. DNA of the CDR3: TGCGCCAGCAGCCTGCTACAGGGGGCCGGGGAGCTGTTTTTT. The chain joins TRBV4-1 to TRBJ2-2; 8 bases are a match to TRBD1. V gave up 4 bases and J gave up 6 bases; unmatched junction bases: 4. The V gene's germline CDR1 is MGHRA and CDR2 YSYEKL. This CDR3 has 14 amino acids.

The genes are TRBV3-1 (or the pseudogene TRBV3-2) and TRBJ2-1, with 7 positions matching TRBD1. V shed 5 bases, J shed 0 bases, and the junction held 13 bases outside the gene matches. This CDR3 has 18 amino acids. Looked up from germline, CDR1 is LGHDT and CDR2 is YNNKEL (reference sequence). The CDR3: CASSKGQTRWSSYNEQFF. The DNA of the CDR3 is TGTGCCAGCAGCAAGGGACAGACCCGATGGAGCTCCTACAATGAGCAGTTCTTC.

In its sample, this clone was seen once. The genes are TRBV5-1 and TRBJ2-3; D remains unclear. The CDR3 runs to 15 residues. Per germline, CDR1 SGHRS and CDR2 YFSETQ. V was cut by 4 bases and J by 5 bases, with 17 bases left in between. CDR3 coding DNA: TGCGCCAGCAGCAGAAGAGATCCCCTGATAGATACGCAGTATTTT. Translating it yields CASSRRDPLIDTQYF.

In nucleotides, the CDR3 is TGTGCCAGCAGTTCTATGACAGCAAGCAATCAGCCCCAGCATTTT. This gives the protein CASSSMTASNQPQHF. The J gene is TRBJ1-5, the V gene TRBV28; maybe TRBD1 (5 bases). This CDR3 comprises 15 residues. The germline CDR1 and CDR2 sequences are MDHEN and SYDVKM. V lost 4 bases to trimming and J lost 1 base, with 11 bases between them.

This clone was seen only once. The J gene is TRBJ2-1, the V gene TRBV9, with D unresolved. CDR1 and CDR2 from the germline V gene are SGDLS and YYNGEE. V was trimmed by 3 bases and J by 2 bases, leaving 12 bases between them. This CDR3 is 15 amino acids long. CDR3 coding DNA: TGTGCCAGCAGCGCCTTTGCGGCCGCCTACAATGAGCAGTTCTTC. It codes for CASSAFAAAYNEQFF.

In this sample, this clone turned up once. The V and J genes are TRBV12-3 or TRBV12-4 and TRBJ2-3; D is uncertain. CDR3 size: 13 residues. V was cut by 0 bases and J by 2 bases, with 3 bases left in between. CDR3 sequence (DNA): TGTGCCAGCAGTTTAGCGGCCACAGATACGCAGTATTTT. Protein sequence: CASSLAATDTQYF.

The genes are TRBV7-2 and TRBJ2-5; TRBD1 agrees at 9 bases. The CDR3 has 19 residues. Germline assignment: CDR1 SGHTA and CDR2 FQGNSA. J was trimmed by 4 bases and V by 2 bases; bases with no gene match: 17. The CDR3 protein is CASSLPAGTGRFHRETQYF. In nucleotides, the CDR3 is TGTGCCAGCAGCTTACCCGCCGGGACAGGGAGGTTTCATCGAGAGACCCAGTACTTC.

This chain uses TRBV9 with TRBJ2-7; 11 bases are a match to TRBD2. V was clipped by 4 bases and J by 0 bases; unmatched bases: 3. The CDR3 spans 15 residues. CDR1 SGDLS and CDR2 YYNGEE come from the germline V gene. CDR3 nucleotide sequence: TGTGCCAGCAGCCCCGGGACTAGCGGCTCCTACGAGCAGTACTTC. Its protein is CASSPGTSGSYEQYF.

The V gene is TRBV6-4, the J gene TRBJ1-1; a weak D match, TRBD1 (5 bases). This CDR3 region has 13 residues. V was cut by 4 bases and J by 1 base, with 7 bases left in between. Looked up from germline, CDR1 is MRHNA and CDR2 is SNTAGT. The CDR3 is CASSGQPNTEAFF. The CDR3 DNA reads as TGTGCCAGCAGTGGACAGCCGAACACTGAAGCTTTCTTT.

A word on this clone: The same CDR3 is also encoded by other DNA sequences in this sample. This chain connects TRBV6-5 to TRBJ2-2, with D possibly being TRBD1 (6 bases). Trimming left V 5 bases short and J 5 bases short, with 12 bases between. The CDR3 runs to 14 residues. Germline V CDR1 and CDR2: MNHEY, SVGAGI. The CDR3 here is CASSQQQGTGELFF. CDR3 in DNA: TGTGCCAGCAGTCAGCAACAGGGAACCGGGGAGCTGTTTTTT.

The chain recombines TRBV19 with TRBJ2-3; no clear D gene. The germline CDR1 and CDR2 sequences are LNHDA and SQIVND (reference sequence). V lost 3 bases and J 0 bases, leaving 7 bases between the germline ends. CDR3 length: 14 residues. CDR3 nucleotide sequence: TGTGCCAGTAGTATTGGTGCGAGCACAGATACGCAGTATTTT. Translated: CASSIGASTDTQYF.

This clone was seen a single time. The chain has TRBV7-3 and TRBJ2-3, with no clear D. V lost 5 bases to trimming and J lost 6 bases, with 21 bases between them. The CDR3 sequence is 16 residues long. The germline CDR1 and CDR2 sequences are SGHTA and FQGTGA. The CDR3 bases are TGTGCCAGCAGCCCACAAGCGAGGTACGCGCGGGATACGCAGTATTTT. Encoded protein: CASSPQARYARDTQYF.